This T cell receptor (beta chain) is drawn from a study of shared T cell receptors in the human thymus. Sequencing was performed with immunoSEQ multiplex PCR; in TCRdb, only in-frame clones are kept and a portion is missing. The sample has hundreds of thousands of clones; 75% to 80% are singletons. This clone was recorded once. The CDR3 sequence is 15 residues long. Germline assignment: CDR1 SNHLY and CDR2 FYNNEI. The V gene lost 9 bases and the J gene lost 2 bases, with 19 bases spanning the gap. This same sample was also taken into another study, of human thymus T cells. That source adds: Thymus pieces cut out during corrective heart surgery were the tissue that was used. The authors found apparently biased V and J gene usage in thymic and blood repertoires.

The chain has TRBV2 and TRBJ2-5; perhaps TRBD2 as D (6 bases). Specimen: thymocytes. The clonotype was recovered from a boy less than two years old with a congenital heart defect. CDR3 sequence (DNA): TGTGCCAGTCCCGAGGAGGGAGAGGGTCAAGAGACCCAGTACTTC. Encoded protein: CASPEEGEGQETQYF.